This T cell receptor (beta chain) emerged from a study of blood T cell repertoires in COVID-19. For the study at large: Samples of COVID-19 (acute and convalescent) were obtained from the United States, Italy and Spain. Sources were T cells, B-cell-depleted T cells, or PBMCs; the material itself was cDNA or gDNA.

Original analysis: For nucleated cells, counts were estimated from reference gene primer amplification. Produced via immunoSEQ multiplex PCR; TCRdb's table is partial and in-frame only. Clone size and the V and J calls come from that table; the DNA yielded D and trimming. This sample has some 150,000 clones, with about 85% found just once. The V segment lost 6 bases and the J segment 5 bases; nucleotides outside the gene matches: 5. This CDR3 contains 13 residues. This chain uses TRBV12-3 or TRBV12-4 with TRBJ1-1, with 8 bases matching TRBD1. This clonotype was obtained from a human donor in a cohort sampled during active COVID-19. The sequencing input was peripheral blood. CDR3 sequence: CASSLGQVTEAFF. The CDR3 nucleotides are TGTGCCAGCAGCTTGGGACAGGTAACTGAAGCTTTCTTT.